This TCR beta chain appears in the sequencing data of a study of control samples from healthy donors and cancer patients. CDR1 is LGHNT, CDR2 FRNRAP, per germline. Trimming left V 0 bases short and J 3 bases short, with 11 bases between. The CDR3 length is 15 residues. This table comes from immunoSEQ multiplex PCR, and its TCRdb copy is limited to in-frame clones, with some not included. Of fewer than 200,000 clones listed, roughly 94% are singletons. The material sequenced was PBMCs. The TCR was taken from a man aged 60 to 75 with colorectal cancer. The rearrangement joins TRBV12-5 to TRBJ1-2; D not certain. CDR3 region: CASGLVGLLDYGYTF. The CDR3 DNA follows: TGTGCTAGTGGTTTGGTCGGCCTCCTGGACTATGGCTACACCTTC.